This T cell receptor (beta chain) was recorded in a study of blood T cell repertoires in COVID-19. For the study at large: Some COVID-19 samples were acute and others convalescent; all came from the United States, Italy and Spain.

How the authors handled the data: The authors estimated nucleated cell counts from reference gene primer amplification. Sequencing was performed with immunoSEQ multiplex PCR; in TCRdb, only in-frame clones are kept and a portion is missing. V and J calls and clone size follow that table, whereas D and trimming were derived from the DNA. The sample has a few hundred thousand clones, nearly 90% seen once. This clone was counted a single time. The junction departs from germline at one end; a sequencing error may be responsible. CDR1 is SSHAT and CDR2 is FNYEAQ in the germline V gene (reference sequence). This CDR3 spans 14 amino acids. Enrolment of Seattle patients took place during active infection, and they were followed longitudinally.

The sequence was obtained from a woman in her sixties or seventies with COVID-19, enrolled during active disease. The rearrangement joins TRBV7-7 to TRBJ2-5; TRBD1 is a possible D gene (5 bases). Sequenced sample: peripheral blood. In DNA form, the CDR3 reads TGTGCTAGCAGCTTTTCAGGGAACCAAGAGACCCAGTACTTC. It specifies CASSFSGNQETQYF.